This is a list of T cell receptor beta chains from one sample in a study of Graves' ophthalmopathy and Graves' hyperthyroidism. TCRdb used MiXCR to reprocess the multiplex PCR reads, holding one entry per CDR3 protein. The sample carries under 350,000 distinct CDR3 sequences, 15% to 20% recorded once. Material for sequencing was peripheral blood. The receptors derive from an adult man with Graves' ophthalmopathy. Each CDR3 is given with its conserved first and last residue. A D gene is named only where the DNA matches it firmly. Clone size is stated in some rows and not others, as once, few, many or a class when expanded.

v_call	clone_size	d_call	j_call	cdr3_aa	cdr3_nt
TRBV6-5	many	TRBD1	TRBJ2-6	CASSYSGTGTGANVLTF	TGTGCCAGCAGTTACTCGGGGACAGGGACTGGGGCCAACGTCCTGACTTTC
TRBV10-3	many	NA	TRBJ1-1	CAISLQGQGTEAFF	TGTGCCATCAGTCTACAGGGCCAAGGCACTGAAGCTTTCTTT
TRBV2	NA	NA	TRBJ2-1	CASSEYNEQFF	TGTGCCAGCAGTGAGTACAATGAGCAGTTCTTC
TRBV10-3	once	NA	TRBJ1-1	CALQRAGVRDTEAFF	TGTGCCCTTCAAAGGGCCGGGGTCCGAGACACTGAAGCTTTCTTT
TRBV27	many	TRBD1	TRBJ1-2	CATRQGHYGYTF	TGTGCCACCCGACAGGGGCACTATGGCTACACCTTC
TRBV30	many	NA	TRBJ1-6	CAWSTGRLRSGSPLHF	TGTGCCTGGAGTACGGGGCGCCTCCGATCAGGTTCACCCCTCCACTTT
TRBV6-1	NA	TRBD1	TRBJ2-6	CASRVRLGQGASGANVLTF	TGTGCCAGCCGTGTCCGACTGGGACAGGGGGCCTCTGGGGCCAACGTCCTGACTTTC
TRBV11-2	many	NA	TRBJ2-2	CASSSLINTGELFF	TGTGCCAGCAGCTCCCTAATAAACACCGGGGAGCTGTTTTTT
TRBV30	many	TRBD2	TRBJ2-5	CALDTSGPQETQYF	TGTGCCTTGGATACTAGCGGACCTCAAGAGACCCAGTACTTC
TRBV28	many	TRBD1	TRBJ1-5	CASSANRGSQPQHF	TGTGCCAGCAGCGCTAACAGGGGAAGTCAGCCCCAGCATTTT
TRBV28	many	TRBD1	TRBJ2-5	CASRGTGKETQYF	TGTGCCAGCAGAGGGACAGGCAAAGAGACCCAGTACTTC
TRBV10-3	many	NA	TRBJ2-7	CAISSPSVTYEQYF	TGTGCCATCAGTTCCCCTAGCGTAACCTACGAGCAGTACTTC
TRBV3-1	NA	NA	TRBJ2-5	CASSQDFGYQETQYF	TGTGCCAGCAGCCAAGATTTCGGGTACCAAGAGACCCAGTACTTC
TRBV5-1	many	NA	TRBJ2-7	CASTAQNSYEQYF	TGCGCCAGCACCGCCCAGAACTCCTACGAGCAGTACTTC
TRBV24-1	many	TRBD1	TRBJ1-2	CATSDSGQGVGYTF	TGTGCCACCAGTGATTCAGGACAGGGAGTTGGCTACACCTTC
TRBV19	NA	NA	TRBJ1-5	CASSIDPGPHQPQHF	TGTGCCAGTAGTATAGATCCAGGCCCCCATCAGCCCCAGCATTTT
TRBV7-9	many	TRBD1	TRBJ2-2	CASSPGQGDTGELFF	TGTGCCAGCAGCCCCGGACAGGGGGACACCGGGGAGCTGTTTTTT
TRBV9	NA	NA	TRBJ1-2	CASSAEWGTRDGYTF	TGTGCCAGCAGCGCCGAGTGGGGGACACGGGATGGCTACACCTTC
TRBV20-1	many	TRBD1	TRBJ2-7	CSARTGVDYEQYF	TGCAGTGCCAGAACAGGGGTGGACTACGAGCAGTACTTC
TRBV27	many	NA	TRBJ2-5	CASSLMMGVRETQYF	TGTGCCAGCAGTTTAATGATGGGCGTCCGGGAGACCCAGTACTTC